This T cell receptor (beta chain) comes out of a study of T cell responses to AZD1222 COVID-19 vaccine. Broader study findings: Donors were chiefly white British, with a greater number of females, and clonal diversity was perhaps underestimated. Regions 160-218 and 743-854 dominated among vaccine-associated CD4 TCRs spanning spike.

The method was immunoSEQ multiplex PCR; TCRdb's version includes in-frame clones alone and lacks a portion of them. The sample holds around 120,000 clones; about 85% are singletons and the top ten take over 2%. To note about this clone: Its antigen is unidentified.

V shed 0 bases and J shed 8 bases, with 9 bases lying between them. This CDR3 region has 13 residues. CDR1 is SGDLS and CDR2 is YYNGEE in the germline V gene. This chain joins TRBV9 and TRBJ2-1, with D perhaps TRBD2 (6 bases). The sequence was collected from an adult who received the AZD1222 COVID-19 vaccine. The input for sequencing was peripheral blood, taken 28 days after the second AZD1222 dose. The chain's CDR3 is CASSVDGSHEQFF. CDR3 DNA sequence: TGTGCCAGCAGCGTAGACGGGAGCCATGAGCAGTTCTTC.